This T cell receptor beta chain was identified during a study of blood T cell repertoires in COVID-19 (dated by TCRdb to 2020 to 2021). Describing the broader study: Samples covering the acute and convalescent phases of COVID-19 were provided by collaborators in the United States, Italy and Spain. The dataset comprised deeply sampled blood TCRbeta repertoires from subjects exposed to, actively infected with, or recovered from COVID-19. The repertoires were made available in a free public database intended to serve as a resource for research on the immune response to SARS-CoV-2. A de-identified subject ID, COVID-19 status, age in years and sex were almost always included in the sample metadata. The material from the prospective study consisted of cDNA or gDNA derived from T cells, B-cell-depleted T cells, or PBMCs. The samples were drawn from two sources: the first 160 participants of the ongoing ImmuneRACE study, and 1,000 to 1,500 subjects contributed by 6 global collaborators. Where available, HLA class I and class II types were taken from metadata supplied by the sample provider and were not determined by assay-based typing.

Its CDR3 holds 16 amino acids, cysteine through phenylalanine. Only the CDR3 DNA is retained, 48 bases long and in frame from the first base. Cut back by 4 bases and 7 bases, the V and J ends lie 22 bases apart. CDR1 MGHRA and CDR2 YSYEKL are derived from the germline V gene. TCRbeta CDR3 regions were amplified from genomic DNA using the immunoSEQ Assay, a bias-controlled multiplex PCR. The paper's data handling went like this. Nucleated cell counts per sample were estimated from amplification of reference gene primers within the assay. Sequence reads were collapsed and filtered to measure the absolute abundance of every unique TCRbeta CDR3 rearrangement. For each sample, productive Simpson clonality was calculated as the square root of Simpson's diversity index over productive rearrangements. TCRdb mirrors the immuneACCESS table, restricted to in-frame sequences. Some clones are absent from its copies; in checked studies, under half trace to an unresolved V gene, and the reason for the others is unknown. V and J calls and clone size are copied from that table; D and trimming were computed from the DNA. This sample has roughly 240,000 clones in its table, and around 86% of those were observed once. The ten largest clones represent less than 4% of the sample.

There are a few counts of this clone. Its antigen target is currently unknown. No clone much larger than this one lies a single base away; base qualities are absent. Summary of the overall study and its limitations: How much clinical and demographic metadata was included differed by source and by participant, and the metadata was provided uncurated.

Samples from volunteer blood donors who had recovered from COVID-19 were contributed by a second Seattle source. The collaborating institutions used their own protocols to collect whole blood in K2EDTA tubes. For TCRbeta analysis, collaborators shipped samples as frozen whole blood, isolated PBMCs, or DNA extracted from either of those sample types. Input material: peripheral blood. The sequence is built from TRBV4-1 and TRBJ1-1; TRBD1 is a possible D gene, resting on 5 matching bases. This receptor was identified in a woman aged 30 to 39 who had recovered from COVID-19. The CDR3 protein: CASSPLRMDTTLEAFF. The nucleotides read TGCGCCAGCAGCCCCCTGAGAATGGACACTACCCTTGAAGCTTTCTTT.